What follows is one T cell receptor (beta chain) and its context. Its target is not known. This entry comes from a study of regulatory T cells in long-lasting Graves disease. Overall study findings and caveats: Persistent Graves' cases showed lower TCR diversity than newly diagnosed cases. Favored gene segments in persistent disease were TRBV28, TRBJ1-2 and TRBJ2-5.

Germline CDR1 SGHAT, CDR2 FQNNGV. V lost 4 bases and J lost 3, with 13 bases in between. This CDR3 spans 16 amino acids. Investigators prepared the TCR beta libraries by applying iRepertoire HTBI primers and Arm-PCR of CDR3 regions. A single record per CDR3 protein comes from TCRdb applying MiXCR to the multiplex PCR reads. The repertoire includes a few hundred thousand distinct CDR3 sequences, roughly a quarter of them detected once, and roughly 30% sits in the top ten. Time point specified: persistent/refractory GD, antithyroid drugs over 5 years with positive TRAb. PBMC-derived RNA was used for the TCR library. Graves' disease diagnosis was established per American Thyroid Association guidelines.

This sequence originates from a female donor with Graves disease. This rearrangement joins TRBV11-2 to TRBJ1-6; maybe TRBD1 (6 bases). Material: peripheral blood mononuclear cells (PBMCs), obtained when the disease was refractory, from a patient treated with antithyroid drugs. The CDR3 sequence: CASSSTGHRYNSPLHF. For the CDR3, the DNA is TGTGCCAGCAGCTCGACAGGACACCGCTATAATTCACCCCTCCACTTT.